This is a list of T cell receptor beta chains from one sample in a study of blood T cells in healthy people across ages. Via MiXCR, TCRdb re-called the 5' RACE reads, giving one row per CDR3 protein. Among about 1.6 million distinct CDR3 sequences listed, approximately 32% were seen once. Sequencing was carried out using blood. Source of these receptors: a woman in her twenties or thirties in good health. Both conserved end residues are part of each CDR3. A D gene is named only where the DNA matches it firmly. For some rows the clone size is stated as once, few or many, or as a class when expanded; others skip it.

clone size	D gene	V gene	J gene	CDR3 DNA	CDR3 protein
NA	NA	TRBV15	TRBJ1-1	TGTGCCACCAGCAGAGATCGACAGCACACTGAAGCTTTCTTT	CATSRDRQHTEAFF
NA	NA	TRBV18	TRBJ2-7	TGTGCCAGCTCCGGGGGGCCGTACTACGAGCAGTACTTC	CASSGGPYYEQYF
NA	TRBD2	TRBV27	TRBJ2-1	TGTGCCAGCAGTACCGATCCCCTAGCGGTGTTGAATGAGCAGTTCTTC	CASSTDPLAVLNEQFF
NA	NA	TRBV6-2/TRBV6-3	TRBJ2-4	TGTGCCAGCAGATCCACAGGGATGGACACTCAGTACTTC	CASRSTGMDTQYF
NA	NA	TRBV13	TRBJ1-1	TGTGCCAGCAGCCGGAGACAGTCAGGAGGCACTGAAGCTTTCTTT	CASSRRQSGGTEAFF
NA	TRBD2	TRBV27	TRBJ2-1	TGTGCCAGCAGTTTAATACCGGGAGGGGACAATGAGCAGTTCTTC	CASSLIPGGDNEQFF
few	NA	TRBV27	TRBJ1-1	TGTGCCAGCAGTGGGGGCGCGACCACTGAAGCTTTCTTT	CASSGGATTEAFF
few	NA	TRBV12-3/TRBV12-4	TRBJ2-2	TGTGCCAGCAGCGGACAGTCTGTCAACACCGGGGAGCTGTTTTTT	CASSGQSVNTGELFF
NA	NA	TRBV20-1	TRBJ1-1	TGCAGTGCTAGAGAGTTCGAAGCTTTCTTT	CSAREFEAFF
few	TRBD1	TRBV18	TRBJ2-7	TGTGCCAGCTCACCTGACAGGGGCCAGTACGAGCAGTACTTC	CASSPDRGQYEQYF
NA	TRBD1	TRBV7-3	TRBJ2-2	TGTGCCAGCAGCACCGGGACAGGGTTTCCCGGGGAGCTGTTTTTT	CASSTGTGFPGELFF
many	TRBD2	TRBV3-1	TRBJ2-5	TGTGCCAGCAACCTAGCGGGGGATCTAAAGACCCAGTACTTC	CASNLAGDLKTQYF
few	TRBD2	TRBV20-1	TRBJ2-1	TGCAGTGCCAAGCTCCCGGGACTAGCCTTTAACAATGAGCAGTTCTTC	CSAKLPGLAFNNEQFF
NA	NA	TRBV4-1	TRBJ2-7	TGCGCCAGCAGCTCTTACCACGAAGGCGAGCAGTACTTC	CASSSYHEGEQYF
NA	TRBD1	TRBV27	TRBJ2-7	TGTGCCAGCAGTCTCCGGACAGGGGGCTGTCACGAGCAGTACTTC	CASSLRTGGCHEQYF
NA	TRBD1	TRBV27	TRBJ2-7	TGTGCCAGCAAGATAGGACAGGGGGCTACCTACGAGCAGTACTTC	CASKIGQGATYEQYF
many	NA	TRBV6-1	TRBJ2-3	TGTGCCAGCAGTCTCGGCTCCCAGGCGGATACGCAGTATTTT	CASSLGSQADTQYF
NA	TRBD2	TRBV6-5	TRBJ2-3	TGTGCCAGCAGTTACTCGAGACTAGCGGGAAGGCCTAGCACAGATACGCAGTATTTT	CASSYSRLAGRPSTDTQYF
NA	NA	TRBV9	TRBJ2-3	TGTGCCAGCAGCGATGCCCCAGGGTCTACAGATACGCAGTATTTT	CASSDAPGSTDTQYF
many	TRBD1	TRBV29-1	TRBJ2-5	TGCAGCGTTGAAGGGACAGGGAAAGAGACCCAGTACTTC	CSVEGTGKETQYF
few	TRBD1	TRBV3-1	TRBJ2-7	TGTGCCAGCAGCCCTTGGGACAGGGACTACGAGCAGTACTTC	CASSPWDRDYEQYF
NA	NA	TRBV4-1	TRBJ2-3	TGCGCCAGCAGCCAAGTTCTGGGGTATAGCACAGATACGCAGTATTTT	CASSQVLGYSTDTQYF
NA	NA	TRBV28	TRBJ2-7	TGTGCCAGCAGTTGGGCCGGGACTGGTAATGTCAAGCAGTACTTC	CASSWAGTGNVKQYF
many	TRBD2	TRBV29-1	TRBJ2-1	TGCAGCGTTGAAGAGGGAGGGTTTGAGCAGTTCTTC	CSVEEGGFEQFF
NA	TRBD1	TRBV9	TRBJ2-1	TGTGCCGGCAGCGTAGCTACAGGGACAGGGATGGTCAATGAGCAGTTCTTC	CAGSVATGTGMVNEQFF
many	NA	TRBV4-1	TRBJ1-2	TGCGCCAGCAGCCAAGAGAGGCAGGGTTATGGCTACACCTTC	CASSQERQGYGYTF
few	NA	TRBV27	TRBJ2-3	TGTGCCAGCAGTTTATACTGGGGTGGTACAGATACGCAGTATTTT	CASSLYWGGTDTQYF
few	NA	TRBV19	TRBJ2-6	TGTGCCAGTAGTATTTGGGGCCGCTCTGGGGCCAACGTCCTGACTTTC	CASSIWGRSGANVLTF
NA	NA	TRBV15	TRBJ1-1	TGTGCCACCAGCAGAGACAGGCTTGAAGCTTTCTTT	CATSRDRLEAFF
NA	NA	TRBV21-1	TRBJ2-7	TGTGCCAGCAGCAAAGCCCAACGGGACTCTGAGCAGTACTTC	CASSKAQRDSEQYF
few	TRBD2	TRBV20-1	TRBJ2-1	TGCAGTGCTAGGGCTAGCGGGAGTCGCTCCTACAATGAGCAGTTCTTC	CSARASGSRSYNEQFF
NA	TRBD2	TRBV6-1	TRBJ2-3	TGTGCCAGCAGTGAGATAGCGGGGGGGAGCACAGATACGCAGTATTTT	CASSEIAGGSTDTQYF
NA	TRBD2	TRBV6-2/TRBV6-3	TRBJ2-1	TGTGCCAGCAATCACGGGACTATAGACAATGAGCAGTTCTTC	CASNHGTIDNEQFF
NA	NA	TRBV5-4	TRBJ1-1	TGTGCCAGCAGCTTGGGCCCCACAGCGAACACTGAAGCTTTCTTT	CASSLGPTANTEAFF
NA	NA	TRBV20-1	TRBJ2-1	TGCAGTGCTAGAGAGGGGGGGCGCCCCTACAATGAGCAGTTCTTC	CSAREGGRPYNEQFF
NA	NA	TRBV3-1	TRBJ1-4	TGTGCCAGCAGCCATACTGGAGCGGGAGGTCCCAATGAAAAACTGTTTTTT	CASSHTGAGGPNEKLFF
NA	NA	TRBV5-1	TRBJ2-5	TGCGCCAGCAGCTTGGCCTTGGGGGATCAAGAGACCCAGTACTTC	CASSLALGDQETQYF
NA	NA	TRBV7-2	TRBJ2-2	TGTGCCAGCAGCCCTGAGCGACTATTCACCGGGGAGCTGTTTTTT	CASSPERLFTGELFF
NA	NA	TRBV20-1	TRBJ2-2	TGCAGTGCTAGAGATGGCCGAGACACCGGGGAGCTGTTTTTT	CSARDGRDTGELFF
few	NA	TRBV12-3/TRBV12-4	TRBJ1-1	TGTGCCAGCAGTTTCAGAGGGTCGATGAACACTGAAGCTTTCTTT	CASSFRGSMNTEAFF
NA	TRBD1	TRBV6-5	TRBJ1-1	TGTGCCAGCAGTTTAGTTGGTTCGCCGGGACAGGCACTTTCCTTGAACACTGAAGCTTTCTTT	CASSLVGSPGQALSLNTEAFF
NA	TRBD2	TRBV7-9	TRBJ2-5	TGTGCCAGCAGCTTAGCGAGCGGGGGGGCGAGGGAGACCCAGTACTTC	CASSLASGGARETQYF
few	TRBD1	TRBV6-2/TRBV6-3	TRBJ2-7	TGTGCCAGCAGTTACTTTGGACAGGGGATCTACGAGCAGTACTTC	CASSYFGQGIYEQYF
NA	NA	TRBV10-2	TRBJ1-2	TGCGCCAGCAGTGAGCTAGGGCTGAACTATGGCTACACCTTC	CASSELGLNYGYTF
NA	NA	TRBV29-1	TRBJ1-1	TGCAGCGCGCCCGCTCAATACGGCCGTGCTGGGGCGAACACTGAAGCTTTCTTT	CSAPAQYGRAGANTEAFF
few	NA	TRBV28	TRBJ2-7	TGTGCCAGCAGGCTTAACTACGAGCAGTACTTC	CASRLNYEQYF
NA	NA	TRBV7-2	TRBJ2-1	TGTGCCAGCAGTCGGGACGGGCATGAGAGTGGGCAGTTCTTC	CASSRDGHESGQFF
NA	TRBD2	TRBV5-1	TRBJ2-3	TGCGCCAGCAACCCGGGACTAGCGGTGGATACGCAGTATTTT	CASNPGLAVDTQYF
many	NA	TRBV20-1	TRBJ2-5	TGCAGTGCTAGAGTGGCAGCAGGGTGGTACCAAGAGACCCAGTACTTC	CSARVAAGWYQETQYF
few	NA	TRBV7-2	TRBJ1-1	TGTGCCAGCAGCCGCGGGCCTATGGACACTGAAGCTTTCTTT	CASSRGPMDTEAFF
NA	TRBD2	TRBV30	TRBJ2-3	TGTGCCTGGAGGCGGATTAGCGGGGAAGCAGATACGCAGTATTTT	CAWRRISGEADTQYF
NA	TRBD2	TRBV7-2	TRBJ2-3	TGTGCCAGCAGCACCCACGGCGGGAGTAGGACAGATACGCAGTATTTT	CASSTHGGSRTDTQYF
NA	NA	TRBV3-1	TRBJ1-1	TGTGCCAGCAGCAAATCCGAGGGAGAAGCTTTCTTT	CASSKSEGEAFF
NA	NA	TRBV12-3/TRBV12-4	TRBJ2-7	TGTGCCAGCAGTTCCCCTTGGGTCGCCGAGCAGTACTTC	CASSSPWVAEQYF
NA	NA	TRBV20-1	TRBJ2-7	TGCAGTGCGGGCGGACAGCCAACCTACTTCGAGCAGTACTTC	CSAGGQPTYFEQYF
few	TRBD2	TRBV20-1	TRBJ2-7	TGCAGTGCTAGTAGCTGGGCTAGCGGGGGGGACGAGCAGTACTTC	CSASSWASGGDEQYF
NA	NA	TRBV2	TRBJ2-1	TGTGCCAGCAGGCCCAGGGCCTTTTCCTACAATGAGCAGTTCTTC	CASRPRAFSYNEQFF